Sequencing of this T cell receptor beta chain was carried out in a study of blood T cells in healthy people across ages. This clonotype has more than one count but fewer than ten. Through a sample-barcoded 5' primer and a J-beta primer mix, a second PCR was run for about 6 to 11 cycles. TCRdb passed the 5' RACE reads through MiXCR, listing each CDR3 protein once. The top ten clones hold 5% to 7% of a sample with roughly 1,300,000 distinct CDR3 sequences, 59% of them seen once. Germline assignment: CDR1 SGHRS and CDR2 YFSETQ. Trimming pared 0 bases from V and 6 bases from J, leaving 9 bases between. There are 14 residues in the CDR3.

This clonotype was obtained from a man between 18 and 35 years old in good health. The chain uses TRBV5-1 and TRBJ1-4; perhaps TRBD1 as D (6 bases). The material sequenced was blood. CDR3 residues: CASSLGRGDEKLFF. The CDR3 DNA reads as TGCGCCAGCAGCTTGGGAAGGGGGGATGAAAAACTGTTTTTT.